This is a list of T cell receptor beta chains from one sample in a study of control samples from healthy donors and cancer patients. The assay was immunoSEQ multiplex PCR, and TCRdb's table has in-frame clones only and misses some. In the table there are 170,000 or so clones, around 94% of which are singletons. The sequencing sample was made of blood. The source is a woman between 18 and 29 years old in good health. Both conserved end residues are part of each CDR3. Each record gives: J gene, D gene, V gene, clone size, CDR3 DNA, CDR3 protein. D genes are given only for firm matches. The listing skips clone size in some rows; elsewhere it reads once, few, many or a size class.

j_gene: TRBJ1-2
d_gene: TRBD1
v_gene: TRBV4-1
abundance: NA
CDR3nt: TGCGCCAGCAGCCAAGAGACAGGGAACTATGGCTACACCTTC
CDR3aa: CASSQETGNYGYTF

j_gene: TRBJ1-5
d_gene: NA
v_gene: TRBV5-8
abundance: once
CDR3nt: TGTGCCAGCAGCTGGGGGGGCGGAGTACTCCAGCCCCAGCATTTT
CDR3aa: CASSWGGGVLQPQHF

j_gene: TRBJ2-7
d_gene: TRBD2
v_gene: TRBV28
abundance: NA
CDR3nt: TGTGCCAGCAGTTCCCTACTAGCGGGCCTCTCCTACGAGCAGTACTTC
CDR3aa: CASSSLLAGLSYEQYF

j_gene: TRBJ1-1
d_gene: NA
v_gene: TRBV4-2
abundance: NA
CDR3nt: TGTGCCAGCAGCCACGAACTGAACACTGAAGCTTTCTTT
CDR3aa: CASSHELNTEAFF

j_gene: TRBJ2-5
d_gene: NA
v_gene: TRBV18
abundance: NA
CDR3nt: TGTGCCAGCTCAAATCGTGGGGGAAGGCAAGAGACCCAGTACTTC
CDR3aa: CASSNRGGRQETQYF

j_gene: TRBJ1-2
d_gene: NA
v_gene: TRBV11-2
abundance: NA
CDR3nt: TGTGCCAGCAGACAAGGGCAGGGAGAGGGCTACACCTTC
CDR3aa: CASRQGQGEGYTF

j_gene: TRBJ2-1
d_gene: NA
v_gene: TRBV5-4
abundance: NA
CDR3nt: TGTGCCAGCAGCTTGGTATCGGACTCACACAATGAGCAGTTCTTC
CDR3aa: CASSLVSDSHNEQFF

j_gene: TRBJ1-2
d_gene: NA
v_gene: TRBV5-8
abundance: NA
CDR3nt: TGTGCCAGCAGCTTGGATAGCTATGGCTACACCTTC
CDR3aa: CASSLDSYGYTF

j_gene: TRBJ1-1
d_gene: NA
v_gene: TRBV2
abundance: NA
CDR3nt: TGTGCCAGCAGTGAGAAAAGCCTCTTGAACACTGAAGCTTTCTTT
CDR3aa: CASSEKSLLNTEAFF

j_gene: TRBJ1-4
d_gene: TRBD1
v_gene: TRBV7-9
abundance: NA
CDR3nt: TGTGCCAGCAGCCTACTACAGGGGAATGAAAAACTGTTTTTT
CDR3aa: CASSLLQGNEKLFF

j_gene: TRBJ1-4
d_gene: NA
v_gene: TRBV5-1
abundance: NA
CDR3nt: TGCGCCAGCAGCTTGGTAACAGGGCTGAATGAAAAACTGTTTTTT
CDR3aa: CASSLVTGLNEKLFF

j_gene: TRBJ2-7
d_gene: NA
v_gene: TRBV7-2
abundance: NA
CDR3nt: TGTGCCAGCAACTCCGGGACTTTTTTCTACGAGCAGTACTTC
CDR3aa: CASNSGTFFYEQYF

j_gene: TRBJ1-2
d_gene: NA
v_gene: TRBV28
abundance: NA
CDR3nt: TGTGCCAGCAGTATTTCGATAGGGATCTATGGCTACACCTTC
CDR3aa: CASSISIGIYGYTF

j_gene: TRBJ1-2
d_gene: NA
v_gene: TRBV19
abundance: NA
CDR3nt: TGTGCCAGTAGGACATCTTGGGGGCAGGCTTATGGCTACACCTTC
CDR3aa: CASRTSWGQAYGYTF

j_gene: TRBJ2-3
d_gene: TRBD2
v_gene: TRBV4-1
abundance: NA
CDR3nt: TGCGCCAGCAGTCGGACTAGCGGGACGGGAGATACGCAGTATTTT
CDR3aa: CASSRTSGTGDTQYF

j_gene: TRBJ2-5
d_gene: NA
v_gene: TRBV10-3
abundance: NA
CDR3nt: TGTGCCATCAGTGAGTCCGGGGTAGAGACCCAGTACTTC
CDR3aa: CAISESGVETQYF

j_gene: TRBJ1-6
d_gene: TRBD1
v_gene: TRBV10-3
abundance: NA
CDR3nt: TGTGCCATCAGTGAGGGGACAGGGAGTAAATCACCCCTCCACTTT
CDR3aa: CAISEGTGSKSPLHF

j_gene: TRBJ2-7
d_gene: NA
v_gene: TRBV6-2/TRBV6-3
abundance: NA
CDR3nt: TGTGCCAGCAGTTCCCCGACCGGCTCCTACGAGCAGTACTTC
CDR3aa: CASSSPTGSYEQYF

j_gene: TRBJ2-7
d_gene: NA
v_gene: TRBV19
abundance: NA
CDR3nt: TGTGCCAGTGTCGGAATTGAGGAATCCTACGAGCAGTACTTC
CDR3aa: CASVGIEESYEQYF

j_gene: TRBJ2-7
d_gene: NA
v_gene: TRBV6-5
abundance: NA
CDR3nt: TGTGCCCTCATGTTATTGGGGCAGGCGGGAGAGCAGTACTTC
CDR3aa: CALMLLGQAGEQYF

j_gene: TRBJ1-4
d_gene: TRBD1
v_gene: TRBV5-1
abundance: NA
CDR3nt: TGCGCCAGCAGCTCCTCAGGGGGCGCCTTGGAAAAACTGTTTTTT
CDR3aa: CASSSSGGALEKLFF

j_gene: TRBJ2-3
d_gene: NA
v_gene: TRBV5-6
abundance: NA
CDR3nt: TGTGCCAGCAGCTTGGCCTCAGGGTTTACTAGCACAGATACGCAGTATTTT
CDR3aa: CASSLASGFTSTDTQYF

j_gene: TRBJ2-6
d_gene: TRBD1
v_gene: TRBV7-3
abundance: NA
CDR3nt: TGTGCCAGCAGCCCCCGACAGGGGTCCCACTCTGGGGCCAACGTCCTGACTTTC
CDR3aa: CASSPRQGSHSGANVLTF

j_gene: TRBJ1-2
d_gene: NA
v_gene: TRBV21-1
abundance: NA
CDR3nt: TGTGCCAGCAGCAATCGGGAATATGGCTACACCTTC
CDR3aa: CASSNREYGYTF

j_gene: TRBJ2-7
d_gene: NA
v_gene: TRBV19
abundance: NA
CDR3nt: TGTGCCAGTAGTTACACATGGGAGGACGAGCAGTACTTC
CDR3aa: CASSYTWEDEQYF

j_gene: TRBJ2-3
d_gene: TRBD2
v_gene: TRBV5-4
abundance: NA
CDR3nt: TGTGCCAGCAGCTTGGCCGGACTAGCGGGGGAGATCACAGATACGCAGTATTTT
CDR3aa: CASSLAGLAGEITDTQYF

j_gene: TRBJ1-5
d_gene: TRBD1
v_gene: TRBV27
abundance: NA
CDR3nt: TGTGCCAGCAGTTTGCAGGGACAGGGAGGCGGGTTAAGCAATCAGCCCCAGCATTTT
CDR3aa: CASSLQGQGGGLSNQPQHF

j_gene: TRBJ2-3
d_gene: TRBD2
v_gene: TRBV11-3
abundance: once
CDR3nt: TGTGCCAGCAGCCCGTACCCGGGACTAGCGGGGGGGGGAACAGATACGCAGTATTTT
CDR3aa: CASSPYPGLAGGGTDTQYF

j_gene: TRBJ1-6
d_gene: NA
v_gene: TRBV28
abundance: NA
CDR3nt: TGTGCCAGCAGTCCCGATTCGGTAGCCTATAATTCACCCCTCCACTTT
CDR3aa: CASSPDSVAYNSPLHF

j_gene: TRBJ1-5
d_gene: NA
v_gene: TRBV7-9
abundance: NA
CDR3nt: TGTGCCAGCAGCTTAGGGTTGAGGGACAATCAGCCCCAGCATTTT
CDR3aa: CASSLGLRDNQPQHF

j_gene: TRBJ1-1
d_gene: NA
v_gene: TRBV5-1
abundance: NA
CDR3nt: TGCGCCAGCAGCTCTACAGGGCATCACACTGAAGCTTTCTTT
CDR3aa: CASSSTGHHTEAFF

j_gene: TRBJ2-7
d_gene: NA
v_gene: TRBV6-1
abundance: NA
CDR3nt: TGTGCCAGCAGTGAACGTGGTCAGGGGGGCTACGAGCAGTACTTC
CDR3aa: CASSERGQGGYEQYF

j_gene: TRBJ1-4
d_gene: TRBD1
v_gene: TRBV2
abundance: NA
CDR3nt: TGTGCCAGCAGTGGACAGGGTGCCTGGGAAAAACTGTTTTTT
CDR3aa: CASSGQGAWEKLFF

j_gene: TRBJ1-1
d_gene: NA
v_gene: TRBV7-9
abundance: NA
CDR3nt: TGTGCCAGCAGCCAGGTGGGATCCGAAGCTTTCTTT
CDR3aa: CASSQVGSEAFF

j_gene: TRBJ1-1
d_gene: TRBD1
v_gene: TRBV3-1/TRBV3-2
abundance: once
CDR3nt: TGTGCCAGCAAAACGGGACAATGGGACAGGGACACTGAAGCTTTCTTT
CDR3aa: CASKTGQWDRDTEAFF

j_gene: TRBJ2-5
d_gene: TRBD1
v_gene: TRBV27
abundance: NA
CDR3nt: TGTGCCAGCAGTAAGGGACAGGCCTGGGAGACCCAGTACTTC
CDR3aa: CASSKGQAWETQYF

j_gene: TRBJ2-1
d_gene: NA
v_gene: TRBV6-4
abundance: NA
CDR3nt: TGTGCCAGCAAGAGCACCTACAATGAGCAGTTCTTC
CDR3aa: CASKSTYNEQFF

j_gene: TRBJ1-5
d_gene: TRBD1
v_gene: TRBV7-2
abundance: NA
CDR3nt: TGTGCCAGCAGCTTAACTACAGGGGCGGGTCAGCCCCAGCATTTT
CDR3aa: CASSLTTGAGQPQHF

j_gene: TRBJ1-1
d_gene: NA
v_gene: TRBV11-2
abundance: NA
CDR3nt: TGTGCCAGCAGCCCCGAATGGAACACTGAAGCTTTCTTT
CDR3aa: CASSPEWNTEAFF

j_gene: TRBJ2-1
d_gene: TRBD2
v_gene: TRBV6-5
abundance: once
CDR3nt: TGTGCCAGCAGTTACTCGGCGGCGGGAGAGGGAAATGAGCAGTTCTTC
CDR3aa: CASSYSAAGEGNEQFF

j_gene: TRBJ2-7
d_gene: TRBD2
v_gene: TRBV12-3/TRBV12-4
abundance: NA
CDR3nt: TGTGCCAGCAGTATCGGGGGGATGTACGAGCAGTACTTC
CDR3aa: CASSIGGMYEQYF

j_gene: TRBJ2-3
d_gene: TRBD2
v_gene: TRBV27
abundance: NA
CDR3nt: TGTGCCAGCAGACCTAATAGCGGGACTAGCACAGATACGCAGTATTTT
CDR3aa: CASRPNSGTSTDTQYF

j_gene: TRBJ1-1
d_gene: TRBD1
v_gene: TRBV6-2/TRBV6-3
abundance: NA
CDR3nt: TGTGCCAGCAGTGCGACAGGGGATGAAACTGAAGCTTTCTTT
CDR3aa: CASSATGDETEAFF

j_gene: TRBJ1-2
d_gene: NA
v_gene: TRBV10-3
abundance: NA
CDR3nt: TGTGCCTCCGCGTTGCAGGGCGATAACTATGGCTACACCTTC
CDR3aa: CASALQGDNYGYTF

j_gene: TRBJ2-7
d_gene: TRBD2
v_gene: TRBV25-1
abundance: NA
CDR3nt: TGTGCCAGCAGTGACGAGCGGGAGTTCTCCTACGAGCAGTACTTC
CDR3aa: CASSDEREFSYEQYF

j_gene: TRBJ2-4
d_gene: TRBD2
v_gene: TRBV6-1
abundance: NA
CDR3nt: TGTGCCAGCAGTGAAGTCTGGGGGGGGGAAATTCAGTACTTC
CDR3aa: CASSEVWGGEIQYF

j_gene: TRBJ1-2
d_gene: NA
v_gene: TRBV6-5
abundance: NA
CDR3nt: TGTGCCAGCAGGGGTTCGGGGTCCTATGGCTACACCTTC
CDR3aa: CASRGSGSYGYTF

j_gene: TRBJ1-2
d_gene: NA
v_gene: TRBV18
abundance: NA
CDR3nt: TGTGCCAGCTCCGAGCGGCGAGATGATGGCTACACCTTC
CDR3aa: CASSERRDDGYTF

j_gene: TRBJ1-3
d_gene: NA
v_gene: TRBV18
abundance: NA
CDR3nt: TGTGCCAGCTCATCGCGTCCTACCGGAAACACCATATATTTT
CDR3aa: CASSSRPTGNTIYF

j_gene: TRBJ1-1
d_gene: NA
v_gene: TRBV27
abundance: NA
CDR3nt: TGTGCCAGCAGTTTAAAAAAGCGGGAAGCTTTCTTT
CDR3aa: CASSLKKREAFF

j_gene: TRBJ1-3
d_gene: TRBD1
v_gene: TRBV7-2
abundance: NA
CDR3nt: TGTGCCAGCACCAGCGAGGGGGACAGGCTAATTTTCTCTGGAAACACCATATATTTT
CDR3aa: CASTSEGDRLIFSGNTIYF

j_gene: TRBJ2-7
d_gene: NA
v_gene: TRBV19
abundance: few
CDR3nt: TGTGCCAGTACCCCCTCGGGGCTTTCCTACGAGCAGTACTTC
CDR3aa: CASTPSGLSYEQYF

j_gene: TRBJ2-3
d_gene: TRBD1
v_gene: TRBV7-9
abundance: NA
CDR3nt: TGTGCCAGCAGCCTCGGGACAGGGCCCACAGATACGCAGTATTTT
CDR3aa: CASSLGTGPTDTQYF